Listed below are T cell receptor beta chains from one sample, sequenced in a study of control samples from healthy donors and cancer patients. Profiled with immunoSEQ multiplex PCR; TCRdb holds only in-frame clones, not every one. The sample holds around 160,000 clones, 93% seen once. Source material: blood. The receptors come from a man aged 18 to 35 in good health. Both conserved end residues are part of each CDR3. D genes are given only for firm matches. The size entry is marked missing in some rows and otherwise reads once, few, many or a size class.

>TRBJ1-3|TRBV3-1/TRBV3-2|-|-
TGTGCCAGCAGCCAAGCAGAGGGCAGAAGCTCTGGAAACACCATATATTTT
CASSQAEGRSSGNTIYF
>TRBJ2-2|TRBV6-5|-|-
TGTGCCAGCAGGTCTACGGATAACACCGGGGAGCTGTTTTTT
CASRSTDNTGELFF
>TRBJ2-3|TRBV11-3|-|-
TGTGCCAGCAGCTTATGGGGCGGGAATCCAGATACGCAGTATTTT
CASSLWGGNPDTQYF
>TRBJ1-1|TRBV6-6|-|-
TGTGCCAGCCACCCTTCGGGGGGCGAATACGCGAAAGCTTTCTTT
CASHPSGGEYAKAFF
>TRBJ2-3|TRBV7-3|TRBD2|-
TGTGCCAGCAGCCCCTTAGCGGGAGCGTTGGATACGCAGTATTTT
CASSPLAGALDTQYF
>TRBJ2-7|TRBV27|-|-
TGTGCCAGCAGTTTATGGCCCCCGGGGTCGCTCTACGAGCAGTACTTC
CASSLWPPGSLYEQYF
>TRBJ1-1|TRBV2|-|-
TGTGCCAGCTCGGAAATCAACACTGAAGCTTTCTTT
CASSEINTEAFF
>TRBJ2-3|TRBV7-8|TRBD2|-
TGTGCCAGCAGCTTTGAACCGGGACTACGGGAGGATACGCAGTATTTT
CASSFEPGLREDTQYF
>TRBJ2-7|TRBV27|-|-
TGTGCCAGCAGTTGGAGGTTAGGAGGCACCTACGAGCAGTACTTC
CASSWRLGGTYEQYF
>TRBJ1-6|TRBV30|-|few
TGTGCCTGGAGCATTGCCGGGGGTGATTCACCCCTCCACTTT
CAWSIAGGDSPLHF
>TRBJ2-5|TRBV7-7|TRBD1|once
TGTGCTAGCAGCTTAGCGGTAGGACAGGGGGCTGGGACCCAGTACTTC
CASSLAVGQGAGTQYF
>TRBJ1-5|TRBV5-1|-|once
TGCGCCAGCAGCTTCAGCAGTGGAAGCAATCAGCCCCAGCATTTT
CASSFSSGSNQPQHF
>TRBJ2-5|TRBV27|-|-
TGTGCCAGCAGTTTATACCGAAGGGGAGGTCGCGGGGAGACCCAGTACTTC
CASSLYRRGGRGETQYF
>TRBJ1-5|TRBV27|-|-
TGTGCCAGCAGTTCAAGGGGAGCCGATCAGCCCCAGCATTTT
CASSSRGADQPQHF
>TRBJ2-2|TRBV5-1|-|-
TGCGCCAGCAGCTTGGCCGGGACCAGGGCCGGGGAGCTGTTTTTT
CASSLAGTRAGELFF
>TRBJ1-1|TRBV27|-|-
TGTGCCAGCAGTTTATCGTTCCGGGAAATGAACACTGAAGCTTTCTTT
CASSLSFREMNTEAFF
>TRBJ2-3|TRBV5-8|-|-
TGTGCCAGCAGCATTCGTTTTCCGACCCTAGCCAGCACAGATACGCAGTATTTT
CASSIRFPTLASTDTQYF
>TRBJ1-1|TRBV5-6|TRBD1|-
TGTGCCAGCAGTTCGTTCGAACAGGGGCTGAACACTGAAGCTTTCTTT
CASSSFEQGLNTEAFF